Listed below are T cell receptor beta chains from one sample, sequenced in a study of vaccination and CD4 T cells after COVID-19. These receptors' antigens are unknown. TCRdb reprocessed the PCR reads via MiXCR and lists one record per CDR3 protein. The sample shows 6,500 to 7,500 distinct CDR3 sequences, roughly 23% of them seen only once. The sequenced material came from CD4+ T cells from blood, cultured in vitro. Receptors were obtained from a human donor in good health. The CDR3 runs from the conserved cysteine through the conserved F or W. Each record gives: clone size, D gene, CDR3 length, J gene, V gene, CDR3 DNA, CDR3 protein. The D gene is left open where the match is weak. Not every row has a clone size; where given, it reads once, few, many or a size class.

size: few; D: NA; length: 14; J: TRBJ1-5; V: TRBV10-3; DNA: TGTGCCATCAGTGGGGGTCAGGGTACCCAGCCCCAGCATTTT; CDR3: CAISGGQGTQPQHF
size: NA; D: TRBD1; length: 13; J: TRBJ1-1; V: TRBV11-2; DNA: TGTGCCAGCAGTCGGGACAGGGGGGCTGGAGCTTTCTTT; CDR3: CASSRDRGAGAFF
size: NA; D: NA; length: 14; J: TRBJ1-5; V: TRBV7-2; DNA: TGTGCCAGCAGCTTAACGGCAGTTAATCAGCCCCAGCATTTT; CDR3: CASSLTAVNQPQHF
size: few; D: NA; length: 13; J: TRBJ2-7; V: TRBV30; DNA: TGTGCCTGGAAATACCAGGCGTCCTACGAGCAGTACTTC; CDR3: CAWKYQASYEQYF
size: NA; D: NA; length: 13; J: TRBJ2-2; V: TRBV19; DNA: TGTGCCAGTCACACAGGGACCGTCGGGGAGCTGTTTTTT; CDR3: CASHTGTVGELFF
size: NA; D: TRBD1; length: 14; J: TRBJ1-2; V: TRBV11-3; DNA: TGTGCCAGCAGCGCGGGACAGGGGGACTATGGCTACACCTTC; CDR3: CASSAGQGDYGYTF
size: few; D: NA; length: 14; J: TRBJ1-5; V: TRBV19; DNA: TGTGCCAGTAGTAGGCGTCAGGATGGTCAGCCCCAGCATTTT; CDR3: CASSRRQDGQPQHF
size: few; D: NA; length: 13; J: TRBJ1-1; V: TRBV27; DNA: TGTGCCAGCAGCACGGACCCGAACACTGAAGCTTTCTTT; CDR3: CASSTDPNTEAFF
size: NA; D: TRBD1; length: 15; J: TRBJ1-1; V: TRBV11-3; DNA: TGTGCCAGCAGCGACCGCAGGGGGTTAAACACTGAAGCTTTCTTT; CDR3: CASSDRRGLNTEAFF
size: few; D: NA; length: 15; J: TRBJ1-2; V: TRBV5-1; DNA: TGCGCCAGCAGCTTGGAGGGTGGCGGACCCTATGGCTACACCTTC; CDR3: CASSLEGGGPYGYTF
size: NA; D: TRBD2; length: 17; J: TRBJ2-3; V: TRBV9; DNA: TGTGCCAGCAGCGTAGGGGGACTAGCGGGGCTCACAGATACGCAGTATTTT; CDR3: CASSVGGLAGLTDTQYF
size: NA; D: TRBD1; length: 13; J: TRBJ2-4; V: TRBV5-6; DNA: TGTGCCAGCACCCAGGGGGCGGAAAACATTCAGTACTTC; CDR3: CASTQGAENIQYF
size: few; D: NA; length: 13; J: TRBJ1-1; V: TRBV7-8; DNA: TGTGCCAGCAGCCCCTCTAGTGACACTGAAGCTTTCTTT; CDR3: CASSPSSDTEAFF
size: NA; D: NA; length: 13; J: TRBJ2-3; V: TRBV25-1; DNA: TGTGCCACCACAGAGCCCAACACAGATACGCAGTATTTT; CDR3: CATTEPNTDTQYF
size: few; D: TRBD1; length: 13; J: TRBJ1-1; V: TRBV29-1; DNA: TGCAGCGCAAGGGCCGTCCGGGACAGAGAAGCTTTCTTT; CDR3: CSARAVRDREAFF
size: medium-sized; D: NA; length: 15; J: TRBJ1-2; V: TRBV15; DNA: TGTGCCACCAGCAGAGAGGCCAGAATTAACTATGGCTACACCTTC; CDR3: CATSREARINYGYTF
size: few; D: NA; length: 14; J: TRBJ1-1; V: TRBV20-1; DNA: TGCAGTGCCTCAGGGGACGGGGTGAACACTGAAGCTTTCTTT; CDR3: CSASGDGVNTEAFF
size: few; D: NA; length: 12; J: TRBJ1-1; V: TRBV20-1; DNA: TGCAGTGCTCCCGACAGGCACACTGAAGCTTTCTTT; CDR3: CSAPDRHTEAFF
size: NA; D: NA; length: 11; J: TRBJ1-1; V: TRBV5-5; DNA: TGTGCCAGCAGCTTGATTGGGGAAGCTTTCTTT; CDR3: CASSLIGEAFF
size: NA; D: NA; length: 16; J: TRBJ1-5; V: TRBV30; DNA: TGTGCCTGGAGCCTATCCGAGACAGCCCGCAATCAGCCCCAGCATTTT; CDR3: CAWSLSETARNQPQHF
size: NA; D: TRBD1; length: 16; J: TRBJ1-2; V: TRBV6-5; DNA: TGTGCCAGCAGTTACTCGACAAACAGGGGGGGATATGGCTACACCTTC; CDR3: CASSYSTNRGGYGYTF
size: few; D: NA; length: 12; J: TRBJ2-1; V: TRBV10-1; DNA: TGCGCCAGCAGTCATAGCAGCGATGAGCAGTTCTTC; CDR3: CASSHSSDEQFF
size: NA; D: NA; length: 15; J: TRBJ1-2; V: TRBV12-3/TRBV12-4; DNA: TGTGCCAGCAGTTCCTGGGACCGAGCTAACTATGGCTACACCTTC; CDR3: CASSSWDRANYGYTF
size: few; D: NA; length: 14; J: TRBJ2-7; V: TRBV24-1; DNA: TGTGCCACCAGTGGGACTGGGAGCTCCTACGAGCAGTACTTC; CDR3: CATSGTGSSYEQYF
size: few; D: TRBD1; length: 14; J: TRBJ2-2; V: TRBV6-4; DNA: TGTGCCAGCAGTTCAGGACAGGACACCGGGGAGCTGTTTTTT; CDR3: CASSSGQDTGELFF
size: few; D: NA; length: 17; J: TRBJ1-1; V: TRBV5-1; DNA: TGCGCCAGCAGCCGCCCCCCACCAGGGACACTCAACACTGAAGCTTTCTTT; CDR3: CASSRPPPGTLNTEAFF
size: NA; D: NA; length: 15; J: TRBJ2-6; V: TRBV10-1; DNA: TGCGCCAGACAGGGCCCTAGCTCTGGGGCCAACGTCCTGACTTTC; CDR3: CARQGPSSGANVLTF
size: few; D: NA; length: 16; J: TRBJ1-5; V: TRBV6-2/TRBV6-3; DNA: TGTGCCAGCAGTTACGGGAGGTACCGGAGCAATCAGCCCCAGCATTTT; CDR3: CASSYGRYRSNQPQHF
size: NA; D: NA; length: 15; J: TRBJ2-7; V: TRBV19; DNA: TGTGCCAGTAGTTCCGGGCCCAGGCTAAACTACGAGCAGTACTTC; CDR3: CASSSGPRLNYEQYF
size: NA; D: NA; length: 15; J: TRBJ1-4; V: TRBV2; DNA: TGTGCCAGCAGGAGAGAGGACCTAACTAATGAAAAACTGTTTTTT; CDR3: CASRREDLTNEKLFF
size: NA; D: NA; length: 14; J: TRBJ1-1; V: TRBV6-2/TRBV6-3; DNA: TGTGCCAGCAGTTTAATAAACCTCCGGGCTGAAGCTTTCTTT; CDR3: CASSLINLRAEAFF
size: NA; D: NA; length: 14; J: TRBJ1-1; V: TRBV20-1; DNA: TGCAGTGATGCGGGAAGTGCCCTGAACACTGAAGCTTTCTTT; CDR3: CSDAGSALNTEAFF
size: NA; D: TRBD1; length: 11; J: TRBJ1-1; V: TRBV4-1; DNA: TGCGCCAGCAGCCACGGTTTAGACAGGGTTTTT; CDR3: CASSHGLDRVF
size: NA; D: NA; length: 16; J: TRBJ2-1; V: TRBV9; DNA: TGTGCCAGCAGCGTAGGGGGCCGAGGCCGAACCAATGAGCAGTTCTTC; CDR3: CASSVGGRGRTNEQFF
size: NA; D: NA; length: 14; J: TRBJ1-2; V: TRBV19; DNA: TGTGCCAGTAGTATCAACGGAATTTACTATGGCTACACCTTC; CDR3: CASSINGIYYGYTF
size: NA; D: NA; length: 14; J: TRBJ1-2; V: TRBV27; DNA: TGTGCCAGCAGCCTGACGGGTATGGACTATGGCTACACCTTC; CDR3: CASSLTGMDYGYTF
size: medium-sized; D: NA; length: 16; J: TRBJ1-5; V: TRBV19; DNA: TGTGCCAGTAGTATTTGGGGGTACGGACTTAATCAGCCCCAGCATTTT; CDR3: CASSIWGYGLNQPQHF
size: few; D: TRBD2; length: 15; J: TRBJ2-1; V: TRBV28; DNA: TGTGCCAGCAGGAGTCCTAGCGGGGGATACAATGAGCAGTTCTTC; CDR3: CASRSPSGGYNEQFF
size: few; D: NA; length: 15; J: TRBJ2-6; V: TRBV19; DNA: TGTGCCGTTAGCCCTAAATTTTCTGGGGCCAACGTCCTGACTTTC; CDR3: CAVSPKFSGANVLTF
size: NA; D: NA; length: 15; J: TRBJ1-5; V: TRBV5-1; DNA: TGCGCCAGCAGCTTGGGACCTAGCGGGAATCAGCCCCAGCATTTT; CDR3: CASSLGPSGNQPQHF
size: NA; D: NA; length: 15; J: TRBJ1-6; V: TRBV14; DNA: TGTGCCAGCAGCCAAGACAGCTCCTATAATTCACCCCTCCACTTT; CDR3: CASSQDSSYNSPLHF
size: NA; D: NA; length: 12; J: TRBJ1-2; V: TRBV5-1; DNA: TGCGCCAGCAGCTTGGGGGAGTATGGCTACACCTTC; CDR3: CASSLGEYGYTF
size: NA; D: NA; length: 13; J: TRBJ1-1; V: TRBV2; DNA: TGTGCCAGCAGGCCCCTTCTGAACACTGAAGCTTTCTTT; CDR3: CASRPLLNTEAFF
size: NA; D: NA; length: 15; J: TRBJ2-7; V: TRBV6-5; DNA: TGTGCCAGCAGTTACTCGAATATGGGGAGTTACGAGCAGTACTTC; CDR3: CASSYSNMGSYEQYF
size: NA; D: TRBD1; length: 14; J: TRBJ1-1; V: TRBV6-1; DNA: TGTGCCGGCAGCCCGGGACAGGGGCGCACTGAAGCTTTCTTT; CDR3: CAGSPGQGRTEAFF
size: few; D: NA; length: 13; J: TRBJ1-1; V: TRBV10-3; DNA: TGTGCCATCAGTGCAAAGGGCGGCACTGAAGCTTTCTTT; CDR3: CAISAKGGTEAFF
size: NA; D: NA; length: 15; J: TRBJ1-6; V: TRBV5-1; DNA: TGCGCCAGCAGCGTCCCCTGGGGGACTGATTCACCCCTCCACTTT; CDR3: CASSVPWGTDSPLHF
size: NA; D: NA; length: 14; J: TRBJ1-1; V: TRBV2; DNA: TGTGCCAGCAGTGTGAATTTGGTGAACACTGAAGCTTTCTTT; CDR3: CASSVNLVNTEAFF
size: NA; D: TRBD1; length: 13; J: TRBJ1-2; V: TRBV12-3/TRBV12-4; DNA: TGTGCCAGCGGCGACAGGGGGGGCTATGGCTACACCTTC; CDR3: CASGDRGGYGYTF
size: NA; D: NA; length: 12; J: TRBJ1-2; V: TRBV7-9; DNA: TGTGCCAGCAGCATTAACCGGGGTGGCTACACCTTC; CDR3: CASSINRGGYTF
size: few; D: TRBD1; length: 15; J: TRBJ1-2; V: TRBV6-5; DNA: TGTGCCAGCAGTTCCTTGGGACAGGCGGGCCTAGGCTACACCTTC; CDR3: CASSSLGQAGLGYTF
size: NA; D: NA; length: 13; J: TRBJ1-4; V: TRBV20-1; DNA: TGCAGTGCTCGAGGGCAGTCTAATGAAAAACTGTTTTTT; CDR3: CSARGQSNEKLFF
size: medium-sized; D: TRBD1; length: 10; J: TRBJ1-2; V: TRBV2; DNA: TGTGCCAGCAGCTGGGACAGCTGGTCCTTC; CDR3: CASSWDSWSF
size: NA; D: NA; length: 13; J: TRBJ1-5; V: TRBV6-1; DNA: TGTGCCAGCAGCCACGGGGGATACCAGCCCCAGCATTTT; CDR3: CASSHGGYQPQHF
size: few; D: NA; length: 13; J: TRBJ2-3; V: TRBV27; DNA: TGTGCCAGCAGGACCCGATCCACAGATACGCAGTATTTT; CDR3: CASRTRSTDTQYF
size: NA; D: NA; length: 14; J: TRBJ1-1; V: TRBV12-5; DNA: TGTGCTAGTGGTTTGGTACGGAGGAGCGCTGAAGCTTTCTTT; CDR3: CASGLVRRSAEAFF
size: NA; D: NA; length: 18; J: TRBJ1-2; V: TRBV19; DNA: TGTGCCAGTAGTTCTTATGGAGAGGAGGGGAGAATGGGCTATGGCTACACCTTC; CDR3: CASSSYGEEGRMGYGYTF
size: NA; D: NA; length: 12; J: TRBJ2-3; V: TRBV20-1; DNA: TGCAGTGCTAACAGGCAGGCAGATACGCAGTATTTT; CDR3: CSANRQADTQYF
size: NA; D: NA; length: 15; J: TRBJ2-1; V: TRBV6-1; DNA: TGTGCCAGCAGCCAATGGGACAACTCCTACAATGAGCAGTTCTTC; CDR3: CASSQWDNSYNEQFF